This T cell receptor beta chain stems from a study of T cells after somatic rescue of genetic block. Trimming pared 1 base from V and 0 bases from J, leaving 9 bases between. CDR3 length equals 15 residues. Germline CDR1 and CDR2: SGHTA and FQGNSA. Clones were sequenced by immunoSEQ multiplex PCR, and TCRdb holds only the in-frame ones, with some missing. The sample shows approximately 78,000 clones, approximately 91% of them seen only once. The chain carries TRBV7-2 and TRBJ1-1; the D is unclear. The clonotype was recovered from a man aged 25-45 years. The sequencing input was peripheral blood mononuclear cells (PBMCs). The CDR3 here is CASSLGTALNTEAFF. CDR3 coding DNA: TGTGCCAGCAGCTTAGGGACGGCTTTGAACACTGAAGCTTTCTTT.